One and the same sample provided the 23 T cell receptor beta chains below, sequenced in a study of vaccination and CD4 T cells after COVID-19. These receptors' targets are unknown. Treatment given: approximately 9-day PBMC culture with coronavirus spike peptide pools or control peptides (ViraFEST assay). Cultured CD4+ T cells had their DNA profiled by the Oncomine TCR Beta short-read assay. TCRdb recomputed calls from the PCR reads with MiXCR, one row per CDR3 protein. The sample carries around 20,000 distinct CDR3 sequences, nearly 60% recorded once. The sample was CD4+ T cells from blood, cultured in vitro, taken before SARS-CoV-2 vaccination. The receptors here all came from a human donor who had recovered from COVID-19.

This rearrangement joins TRBV24-1 to TRBJ2-7; tentative D call: TRBD1 (5 bases). Per the germline V gene, CDR1 is KGHDR and CDR2 is SFDVKD. V was cut by 3 bases and J by 0 bases, with 11 bases left in between. The CDR3 runs to 15 residues. For the CDR3, the DNA is TGTGCCACCAGTGATCCCCACAGGAGCTCCTACGAGCAGTACTTC. Translation gives CATSDPHRSSYEQYF.

Comment on this clonotype: One end of the junction does not line up with germline, which may come from a read error. The chain combines TRBV30 with TRBJ2-6; D is perhaps TRBD1 (6 bases). Looked up from germline, CDR1 is GTSNPN and CDR2 is SVGIG (reference sequence). The CDR3 sequence is 15 residues long. The chain's CDR3 is CASGRSFSGDNVLTF. The CDR3 coding sequence is TGTGCCAGTGGCAGATCGTTCTCTGGGGACAACGTTCTGACTTTC.

The rearrangement links TRBV2 to TRBJ2-3; D is unresolved. The CDR3 has 13 residues. Trimming left V 7 bases short and J 8 bases short, with 16 bases between. CDR1 is SNHLY and CDR2 is FYNNEI in the germline V gene. CDR3 residues: CASKLDDTTTQYF. The CDR3 DNA follows: TGTGCCAGCAAGCTGGATGACACGACTACGCAGTATTTT.

V usage is TRBV7-3 and J usage is TRBJ2-5, with D unresolved. V gave up 2 bases and J gave up 1 base, with 8 bases separating them. Germline V CDR1 and CDR2: SGHTA, FQGTGA. This CDR3 has 14 amino acids. The DNA for the CDR3 is TGTGCCAGCAGCTTATCGGCAGCCCAAGAGACCCAGTACTTC. This encodes CASSLSAAQETQYF.

The chain links TRBV27 to TRBJ2-1; weak D call: TRBD2 (6 bases). Germline V CDR1 and CDR2: MNHEY, SMNVEV (reference sequence). Trimming cost V 3 bases and J 9 bases, with 12 bases left between them. The CDR3 consists of 13 residues. The CDR3, as DNA: TGTGCCAGCAGTTTCACACTAGCTTTTGAGCAGTTCTTC. Amino acids: CASSFTLAFEQFF.

The chain couples TRBV3-1 to TRBJ1-2; D may be TRBD1 (5 bases). This CDR3 comprises 14 residues. With 1 base removed from V and 3 bases from J, the gap between germline ends came to 9 bases. Germline CDR1 is LGHDT and CDR2 is YNNKEL (reference sequence). The CDR3 region has the DNA TGTGCCAGCAGCCAAGGGAGGGGCCACTATGGCTACACCTTC. It codes for CASSQGRGHYGYTF.

The chain has TRBV7-2 and TRBJ2-1; 9 bases are a match to TRBD2. The CDR3 covers 16 residues. CDR1 and CDR2 (germline): SGHTA, FQGNSA. The ends lost 2 bases at V and 12 bases at J; junction bases unmatched: 14. CDR3 bases: TGTGCCAGCAGCTTAACATTCGCAGCGGGAGGTGTGGGGCAGTTCTTC. Protein sequence: CASSLTFAAGGVGQFF.

This clonotype was counted only a few times. This rearrangement joins TRBV7-2 to TRBJ2-2, with a possible D match to TRBD1 (6 bases). V dropped 5 bases and J dropped 0 bases, with 16 bases sitting between them. The CDR3 is 17 residues long. Per germline, CDR1 SGHTA and CDR2 FQGNSA. CDR3 nucleotides: TGTGCCAGCAGCCCCCCCCGACAGGCCGCGAACACCGGGGAGCTGTTTTTT. It translates to CASSPPRQAANTGELFF.

This chain joins TRBV18 and TRBJ1-3; maybe TRBD1 (6 bases). The CDR3 has 17 amino acids. The ends were cut back, 2 bases at V and 7 bases at J, with 21 bases in the middle. CDR1 and CDR2 from the germline V gene are KGHSH and LQKENI. CDR3 DNA sequence: TGTGCCAGCTCACCAAGGGTTTTGGACAGTGGGGGCAACACCATATATTTT. Translation: CASSPRVLDSGGNTIYF.

This chain links TRBV27 with TRBJ2-5, with D unresolved. Germline V gene data show CDR1 as MNHEY and CDR2 as SMNVEV (reference sequence). V lost 1 base and J lost 2, with 8 bases in between. This CDR3 is 14 amino acids long. CDR3 in DNA: TGTGCCAGCAGTTTATTGAAGGTTCAAGAGACCCAGTACTTC. Encoded protein: CASSLLKVQETQYF.

This sequence joins TRBV6-2 or TRBV6-3 and TRBJ2-3; 9 positions match TRBD1. The V segment lost 6 bases and the J segment 9 bases; nucleotides outside the gene matches: 13. Germline values: CDR1 MNHEY, CDR2 SVGEGT. The length of the CDR3 is 15 residues. The CDR3 reads CASSPGQGGIVTQYF. The CDR3, as DNA: TGTGCCAGCAGCCCGGGACAGGGAGGGATAGTAACGCAGTATTTT.

V gene TRBV20-1 combines with J gene TRBJ1-6; 10 bases map to TRBD1. CDR3 length equals 15 residues. The germline V gene has CDR1 DFQATT and CDR2 SNEGSKA (reference sequence). V lost 0 bases to trimming and J lost 7 bases; unmatched junction nucleotides: 3. The CDR3 protein is CSAREPGQGNSPLHF. Written as DNA, the CDR3 is TGCAGTGCTAGAGAACCGGGACAGGGGAATTCACCCCTCCACTTT.

The rearrangement uses TRBV20-1 and TRBJ2-5, with 10 bases lining up with TRBD2. The germline V gene encodes CDR1 DFQATT and CDR2 SNEGSKA (reference sequence). The CDR3 runs to 16 residues. J was trimmed by 2 bases and V by 6 bases; bases with no gene match: 12. CDR3: CSATRPSGSFQETQYF. The DNA of the CDR3 is TGCAGTGCCACCCGGCCTAGCGGGAGCTTTCAAGAGACCCAGTACTTC.

This clonotype was seen once. The J gene is TRBJ2-5, the V gene TRBV6-5; D is unclear. Germline CDR1 reads MNHEY; CDR2 reads SVGAGI. The CDR3 spans 14 residues. The V gene lost 0 bases and the J gene lost 9 bases, with 14 bases spanning the gap. As DNA, the CDR3 is TGTGCCAGCAGTTACTCCAACGGAGATTGGTCCCAGTACTTC. Amino acids: CASSYSNGDWSQYF.

This chain links TRBV6-1 with TRBJ2-2, with TRBD2 identical over 14 bases. With V trimmed by 7 bases and J by 5 bases, 9 bases remained unmatched. The germline V gene encodes CDR1 MNHNS and CDR2 SASEGT. The CDR3 is made up of 17 amino acids. CDR3 nucleotide sequence: TGTGCCAGCAAACTGGGACTAGCGGGAGTAGGGACCGGGGAGCTGTTTTTT. It specifies CASKLGLAGVGTGELFF.

This clonotype was seen only a few times. The chain has TRBV20-1 and TRBJ2-5, with 9 bases matching TRBD2. There are 14 residues in the CDR3. With 4 bases clipped from V and 4 bases from J, the junction kept 7 bases outside the gene matches. In germline, CDR1 is DFQATT, CDR2 SNEGSKA (reference sequence). The chain's CDR3 is CSAMVAGVVETQYF. The CDR3 region has the DNA TGCAGTGCTATGGTAGCGGGAGTTGTAGAGACCCAGTACTTC.

This clonotype is classed as medium-sized (0.01 to 0.1%). The chain recombines TRBV6-1 with TRBJ1-1, with 8 positions matching TRBD1. Germline trimming cut 6 bases from V and 11 bases from J; bases unmatched to any gene: 11. Per germline, CDR1 MNHNS and CDR2 SASEGT. The CDR3 has 13 residues. CDR3 sequence (DNA): TGTGCCAGCAGCTCCGGGACAGGAAGAGTGGCTTTCTTT. Translating it yields CASSSGTGRVAFF.

The chain carries TRBV19 and TRBJ2-7; D is ambiguous. The CDR3 has 12 amino acids. V shed 6 bases and J shed 4 bases, with 10 bases lying between them. Germline CDR1 and CDR2: LNHDA and SQIVND (reference sequence). The chain's CDR3 is CASRGQRYEQYF. The CDR3, as DNA: TGTGCCAGTAGAGGGCAGAGATACGAGCAGTACTTC.

This clonotype was picked up a small number of times. This chain uses TRBV20-1 with TRBJ2-1; possibly TRBD1 for D (6 bases). Judging by the DNA end, TRBJ2-7 fits better; the J call may be wrong. Germline CDR1 is DFQATT and CDR2 is SNEGSKA (reference sequence). The CDR3 runs 16 residues. DNA of the CDR3: TGCAGTGCTAGAGATCCCCTGGGGACAAGGGGTCGGGAGCAGTACTTC. This sequence encodes CSARDPLGTRGREQYF.

The chain is built from TRBV20-1 and TRBJ2-3, with D hard to call. The CDR3 extends over 15 amino acids. V dropped 6 bases and J dropped 3 bases, with 19 bases sitting between them. Germline V CDR1 and CDR2: DFQATT, SNEGSKA (reference sequence). This chain's CDR3 is CSASTASEVTDTQYF. CDR3 in DNA: TGCAGTGCCTCCACGGCGTCAGAGGTGACAGATACGCAGTATTTT.

This clonotype was detected only a few times. J is TRBJ2-3 and V is TRBV19; TRBD1 matches at 7 bases. After removal of 6 bases from V and 0 bases from J, the junction contained 6 bases not matched to a gene. CDR1 and CDR2 (germline): LNHDA, SQIVND (reference sequence). The CDR3 is made up of 15 amino acids. The chain's CDR3 is CASRRQGSSTDTQYF. The CDR3 region has the DNA TGTGCCAGTAGACGACAGGGCAGTAGCACAGATACGCAGTATTTT. Full variable domain (rest looked up from reference TRBV19 and TRBJ2-3): DGGITQSPKYLFRKEGQNVTLSCEQNLNHDAMYWYRQDPGQGLRLIYYSQIVNDFQKGDIAEGYSVSREKKESFPLTVTSAQKNPTAFYLCASRRQGSSTDTQYFGPGTRLTVL.

The chain is built from TRBV20-1 and TRBJ2-7, with D hard to call. Trimming removed 4 bases from V and 4 bases from J, with 8 bases in between. This CDR3 region has 11 residues. Germline V gene data show CDR1 as DFQATT and CDR2 as SNEGSKA (reference sequence). This chain's CDR3 is CSATDLYEQYF. CDR3 nucleotides: TGCAGTGCTACCGACTTATACGAGCAGTACTTC.

The rearrangement uses TRBV6-1 and TRBJ1-1; D may be TRBD1 (5 bases). Germline V gene lookup returns CDR1 MNHNS and CDR2 SASEGT. The CDR3 runs to 14 residues. V gave up 2 bases and J gave up 3 bases, with 10 bases separating them. The CDR3 coding sequence is TGTGCCAGCAGTGAAAGGGGCGGCGACACTGAAGCTTTCTTT. Translating it yields CASSERGGDTEAFF.